This T cell receptor (beta chain) was captured by sequencing in a study of blood T cells in healthy people across ages. Study findings and constraints: Donor CMV status was unknown, possibly confounding expanded clonotype changes.

This clonotype was seen only a few times. Its specificity is unknown. The CDR3 has 11 amino acids. Germline V gene data show CDR1 as MNHEY and CDR2 as SVGAGI. Trimming removed 8 bases at V and 11 bases at J, with 12 bases between. It was with a sample-barcoded 5' primer and a J-beta primer mix that a second PCR of roughly 7 to 12 cycles was run. A single record per CDR3 protein comes from TCRdb applying MiXCR to the 5' RACE reads. The data contain hundreds of thousands of distinct CDR3 sequences, under 65% of them singletons. Researchers report isolating at least 6.5 million PBMCs per sample. This sequence originates from a man aged 60-69 years in good health. J is TRBJ1-4 and V is TRBV6-5; D uncertain. Input material: blood. CDR3 amino acids: CASADAAKLFF. CDR3 coding DNA: TGTGCCAGCGCGGACGCCGCTAAACTGTTTTTT.